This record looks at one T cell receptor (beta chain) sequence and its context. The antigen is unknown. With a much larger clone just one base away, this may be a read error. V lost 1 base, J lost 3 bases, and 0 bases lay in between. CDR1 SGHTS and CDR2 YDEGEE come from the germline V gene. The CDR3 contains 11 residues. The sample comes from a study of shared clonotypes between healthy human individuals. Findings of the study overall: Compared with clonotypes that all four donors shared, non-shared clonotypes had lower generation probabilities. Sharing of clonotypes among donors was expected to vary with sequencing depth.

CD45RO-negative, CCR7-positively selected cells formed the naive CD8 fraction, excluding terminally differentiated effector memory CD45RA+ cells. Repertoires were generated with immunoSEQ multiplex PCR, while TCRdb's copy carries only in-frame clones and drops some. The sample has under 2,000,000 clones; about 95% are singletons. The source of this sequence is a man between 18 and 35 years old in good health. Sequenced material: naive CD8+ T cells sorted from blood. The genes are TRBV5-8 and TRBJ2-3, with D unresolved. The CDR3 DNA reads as TGTGCCAGCAGCTTGACAGATACGCAGTATTTT. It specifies CASSLTDTQYF. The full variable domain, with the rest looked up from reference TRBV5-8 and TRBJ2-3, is EAGVTQSPTHLIKTRGQQATLRCSPISGHTSVYWYQQALGLGLQFLLWYDEGEERNRGNFPPRFSGRQFPNYSSELNVNALELEDSALYLCASSLTDTQYFGPGTRLTVL.